Presented here are 14 T cell receptor beta chains from one specimen sequenced in a study of shared clonotypes between healthy human individuals. Sequenced by immunoSEQ multiplex PCR; TCRdb stores in-frame clones only, minus some. The sample lists about 2 million clones, less than 95% occurring once. Naive CD8 cells lacked CD45RO, underwent positive selection for CCR7 and left out terminally differentiated effector memory CD45RA+ cells. Input material: naive CD8+ T cells sorted from blood. The receptors originated from a man between 18 and 35 years old in good health.

This clone was counted once. Other nucleotide sequences in the sample specify the same CDR3. The chain carries TRBV6-5 and TRBJ1-2, with 7 bases lining up with TRBD1. The CDR3 consists of 15 residues. From germline, CDR1 is MNHEY and CDR2 SVGAGI. V was clipped by 2 bases and J by 3 bases; unmatched bases: 6. This chain's CDR3 is CASSYGAGGDYGYTF. The CDR3 nucleotides are TGTGCCAGCAGTTACGGGGCAGGGGGTGACTATGGCTACACCTTC.

The CDR3 DNA sequence: TGTGCCAGCAGTTACTCAGGTTCCCCATACGAGCAGTACTTC. Protein sequence: CASSYSGSPYEQYF. This chain links TRBV6-5 with TRBJ2-7; D call uncertain. The V end was cut by 0 bases, the J end by 4 bases, with 10 bases between. The CDR3 spans 14 residues. The germline V gene encodes CDR1 MNHEY and CDR2 SVGAGI.

The chain is built from TRBV7-9 and TRBJ2-1; D not certain. V lost 8 bases and J lost 2, with 10 bases in between. The length of the CDR3 is 13 residues. Germline V CDR1 and CDR2: SEHNR, FQNEAQ (reference sequence). The CDR3 region is CASFGGPYNEQFF. The CDR3 nucleotides are TGTGCCAGCTTTGGCGGTCCCTACAATGAGCAGTTCTTC.

The V gene is TRBV2, the J gene TRBJ2-7; D not certain. CDR1 is SNHLY and CDR2 is FYNNEI in the germline V gene. CDR3 length: 14 amino acids. V shed 11 bases and J shed 0 bases, with 17 bases lying between them. This CDR3 is CAGMLDHSSYEQYF. The CDR3 DNA reads TGTGCCGGGATGTTGGACCATAGCTCCTACGAGCAGTACTTC.

The chain is built from TRBV5-4 and TRBJ2-7; D is undetermined. Germline V gene sequence: CDR1 SGHNT, CDR2 YYREEE (reference sequence). V was cut by 0 bases and J by 2 bases, with 9 bases left in between. The CDR3 totals 14 residues. The CDR3 DNA follows: TGTGCCAGCAGCTTGGGACCCCCTGCCTACGAGCAGTACTTC. Translating it yields CASSLGPPAYEQYF.

This clone was observed once. Other DNA sequences within the sample encode an identical CDR3. The chain employs TRBV7-9 and TRBJ2-7; D call uncertain. Germline CDR1 reads SEHNR; CDR2 reads FQNEAQ (reference sequence). Deletions cut 4 bases from V and 0 bases from J, with 7 bases between. The CDR3 extends over 13 amino acids. The CDR3 sequence: CASSSSTSYEQYF. The CDR3, as DNA: TGTGCCAGCAGCTCATCCACCTCCTACGAGCAGTACTTC.

In the case of this clone: The sample has other DNA sequences that encode this CDR3 too. The chain has TRBV9 and TRBJ1-5; 10 bases agree with TRBD1. Germline V gives CDR1 SGDLS, CDR2 YYNGEE. The V and J ends lost 0 bases and 1 base, in that order; junction bases with no gene match: 1. This CDR3 has 16 amino acids. CDR3 in amino acids: CASSVGTGGSNQPQHF. The CDR3 coding sequence is TGTGCCAGCAGCGTAGGGACAGGGGGGAGCAATCAGCCCCAGCATTTT. Variable domain in full (rest from reference TRBV9 and TRBJ1-5): DSGVTQTPKHLITATGQRVTLRCSPRSGDLSVYWYQQSLDQGLQFLIQYYNGEERAKGNILERFSAQQFPDLHSELNLSSLELGDSALYFCASSVGTGGSNQPQHFGDGTRLSIL.

CDR3 loop: CASSASSGTVTYEQYF. The CDR3 nucleotides read TGTGCCAGCAGTGCTTCCTCCGGGACAGTAACCTACGAGCAGTACTTC. The chain recombines TRBV27 with TRBJ2-7; the match to TRBD1 covers 7 bases. This CDR3 region has 16 residues. V lost 5 bases to trimming and J lost 2 bases; unmatched junction nucleotides: 12. Per the germline V gene, CDR1 is MNHEY and CDR2 is SMNVEV (reference sequence).

The chain recombines TRBV28 with TRBJ2-7; D is unresolved. The CDR3 is 15 amino acids. Germline V gene sequence: CDR1 MDHEN, CDR2 SYDVKM. Trimming removed 5 bases from V and 3 bases from J, with 17 bases in between. The CDR3 is CASSPYQYTGYEQYF. CDR3 nucleotide sequence: TGTGCCAGCAGTCCCTACCAGTACACCGGCTACGAGCAGTACTTC.

CDR3 in amino acids: CASSLAGDRGPETQYF. Written as DNA, the CDR3 is TGTGCCAGCAGCTTAGCGGGGGACAGGGGGCCGGAGACCCAGTACTTC. The genes are TRBV7-9 and TRBJ2-5, with 12 bases fitting TRBD1. The CDR3 is made up of 16 amino acids. Germline assignment: CDR1 SEHNR and CDR2 FQNEAQ (reference sequence). Trimming removed 0 bases from V and 5 bases from J; junction bases left unmatched: 4.

The chain couples TRBV29-1 to TRBJ2-7, with unresolved D. V shed 4 bases and J shed 1 base, with 11 bases lying between them. Per the germline V gene, CDR1 is SQVTM and CDR2 is ANQGSEA. The CDR3 contains 13 residues. This chain's CDR3 is CSVADDTSYEQYF. The CDR3 DNA sequence: TGCAGCGTTGCAGACGACACTTCCTACGAGCAGTACTTC.

The V and J genes are TRBV6-6 and TRBJ1-2, with D unclear. CDR1 and CDR2 (germline): MNHNY, SVGAGI (reference sequence). Trimming left V 1 base short and J 6 bases short, with 9 bases between. The CDR3 loop spans 13 amino acids. The CDR3 here is CASSYLDGDGYTF. The CDR3 bases are TGTGCCAGCAGTTACTTGGACGGGGATGGCTACACCTTC.

As to this clone: The same CDR3 can be traced to other DNA sequences in this sample. This CDR3 is CASSLLAGAYEQYF. Here the CDR3 DNA reads TGCGCCAGCAGCCTACTGGCAGGAGCCTACGAGCAGTACTTC. This sequence joins TRBV4-1 and TRBJ2-7; D gene ambiguous. This CDR3 has 14 amino acids. Germline V CDR1 and CDR2: MGHRA, YSYEKL. V lost 4 bases and J lost 2, with 12 bases in between.

The chain combines TRBV27 with TRBJ1-1; D perhaps matches TRBD1 (6 bases). V dropped 5 bases and J dropped 4 bases, with 23 bases sitting between them. CDR1 and CDR2 (germline): MNHEY, SMNVEV (reference sequence). The CDR3 extends over 17 amino acids. This chain's CDR3 is CASSPIPGTKESTEAFF. The CDR3 DNA sequence: TGTGCCAGCAGTCCTATTCCCGGGACAAAAGAGTCCACTGAAGCTTTCTTT.